Listed below are T cell receptor beta chains from one sample, sequenced in a study of blood T cell repertoires in COVID-19. Assay: immunoSEQ multiplex PCR; the TCRdb copy retains only in-frame clones and omits some. The table lists approximately 300,000 clones, around 92% of them singletons. Sequenced: peripheral blood. Receptors were obtained from a man aged 18 to 30 who had recovered from COVID-19. CDR3s include the opening cysteine and the closing phenylalanine or tryptophan. The D gene is left open where the match is weak. Rows give clone size only sometimes, using once, few, many, or a class for an expanded clone.

TRBJ1-1 | - | TRBV4-3 | - | TGCGCCAGCAGCCAAGCAGGGAAGGGTGAAGCTTTCTTT | CASSQAGKGEAFF
TRBJ2-7 | TRBD1 | TRBV6-2/TRBV6-3 | - | TGTGCCAGCAGTTACCCCTCTTGGGACAGAGTCATCCACGAGCAGTACTTC | CASSYPSWDRVIHEQYF
TRBJ2-4 | - | TRBV30 | once | TGTGCCTGGTCAGGGGTTAAAAACATTCAGTACTTC | CAWSGVKNIQYF
TRBJ2-7 | - | TRBV18 | few | TGTGCCAGCTCACCCGACAGGTCCACCTACGAGCAGTACTTC | CASSPDRSTYEQYF
TRBJ2-7 | TRBD1 | TRBV9 | - | TGTGCCAGCAGCGTAGGAACAGGGGCCTACGAGCAGTACTTC | CASSVGTGAYEQYF
TRBJ1-4 | - | TRBV7-9 | once | TGTGCCAGCAGCTTACTAGTAGTGGAGAATGAAAAACTGTTTTTT | CASSLLVVENEKLFF
TRBJ2-7 | TRBD2 | TRBV13 | - | TGTGCCAGCAGCTTACTACTAGCGGGAGGCTACGAGCAGTACTTC | CASSLLLAGGYEQYF
TRBJ2-1 | TRBD1 | TRBV5-1 | - | TGCGCCAGCAGCTTGGACCCGGGACAGGGTAGGGATGAGCAGTTCTTC | CASSLDPGQGRDEQFF
TRBJ2-2 | - | TRBV5-3 | - | TGTGCCAGAAGCTTGGCCCTCTGGGGGCATACCGGGGAGCTGTTTTTT | CARSLALWGHTGELFF
TRBJ2-3 | - | TRBV12-3/TRBV12-4 | - | TGTGCCAGCAGTTCTCTCCCTGCAGATACGCAGTATTTT | CASSSLPADTQYF
TRBJ1-1 | - | TRBV6-5 | - | TGTGCCAGCAGTTACTCGTACAGACACACTGAAGCTTTCTTT | CASSYSYRHTEAFF
TRBJ2-1 | - | TRBV7-9 | few | TGTGCCAGCAGCTTAACGGGGACCTACAATGAGCAGTTCTTC | CASSLTGTYNEQFF
TRBJ2-2 | - | TRBV9 | - | TGTGCCAGCAGCCGAACAGGGACCGGGGAGCTGTTTTTT | CASSRTGTGELFF
TRBJ2-2 | - | TRBV9 | - | TGTGCCAGCAAGCCCCGGGACACCGGGGAGCTGTTTTTT | CASKPRDTGELFF
TRBJ1-3 | - | TRBV15 | few | TGTGCCACCAGCAGAGTTGGGGGGACCCCCTCTGGAAACACCATATATTTT | CATSRVGGTPSGNTIYF
TRBJ2-1 | TRBD2 | TRBV7-2 | - | TGTGCCAGCAGCTTCGCCGTAGCGGGGGGATACAATGAGCAGTTCTTC | CASSFAVAGGYNEQFF
TRBJ1-2 | - | TRBV7-9 | few | TGTGCCAGCAGCTTAGCGAAGGGACAAACTAACTATGGCTACACCTTC | CASSLAKGQTNYGYTF
TRBJ2-7 | TRBD1 | TRBV6-5 | - | TGTGCCAGCAGGGGGGACAGCACCCTCACTGGGCAGTACTTC | CASRGDSTLTGQYF
TRBJ2-1 | TRBD2 | TRBV25-1 | - | TGTGCCACCCTGGGACTAGTCTACAATGAGCAGTTCTTC | CATLGLVYNEQFF
TRBJ2-5 | - | TRBV13 | once | TGTGCCAGCAGCTTTTCTTCTGCCGGGGAGACCCAGTACTTC | CASSFSSAGETQYF
TRBJ2-1 | - | TRBV27 | - | TGTGCCAGCAGTTTATCAGCCGGAGTGACCTACAATGAGCAGTTCTTC | CASSLSAGVTYNEQFF
TRBJ1-2 | TRBD1 | TRBV2 | - | TGTGCCAGCAGTAACCTGGGACAGATTAACTATGGCTACACCTTC | CASSNLGQINYGYTF
TRBJ2-5 | - | TRBV18 | - | TGTGCCAGCTCACCATCCACTTTTAGGGGGATCCAAGAGACCCAGTACTTC | CASSPSTFRGIQETQYF
TRBJ2-1 | - | TRBV2 | once | TGTGCCAGCAGTGACGAGGGAGTAGGGTCCTACAATGAGCAGTTCTTC | CASSDEGVGSYNEQFF
TRBJ2-4 | - | TRBV9 | - | TGTGCCAGCAGCCCCTTAATTACAGCAAACATTCAGTACTTC | CASSPLITANIQYF
TRBJ1-1 | - | TRBV27 | - | TGTGCCAGCAGCCTTATGGGGCAGGTGAACACTGAAGCTTTCTTT | CASSLMGQVNTEAFF
TRBJ2-2 | TRBD2 | TRBV9 | once | TGTGCCAGCAGCTCATCTAGCGGAAGGGCCGGGGAGCTGTTTTTT | CASSSSSGRAGELFF
TRBJ2-7 | - | TRBV7-2 | few | TGTGCCAGCAGCTTACTGGCACAGGCGTCCTACGAGCAGTACTTC | CASSLLAQASYEQYF
TRBJ2-3 | - | TRBV4-1 | - | TGCGCCAGCAGCCAGGCCGGGACTCCGACGGATACGCAGTATTTT | CASSQAGTPTDTQYF
TRBJ2-2 | TRBD2 | TRBV3-1/TRBV3-2 | once | TGTGCCAGCAGCCAACGTCTAGCGGGACGTAACGGGGAGCTGTTTTTT | CASSQRLAGRNGELFF
TRBJ2-2 | - | TRBV7-2 | - | TGTGCCAGCAGCTTAATTATCGGGGAGCTGTTTTTT | CASSLIIGELFF
TRBJ2-7 | TRBD1 | TRBV27 | - | TGTGCCAGCAGTTCAAACCCGGGACAGAGGATCTACGAGCAGTACTTC | CASSSNPGQRIYEQYF
TRBJ2-1 | - | TRBV10-1 | - | TGCGCCAGCAGTGAGAGGCTAGCGCCCAATGAGCAGTTCTTC | CASSERLAPNEQFF
TRBJ2-5 | - | TRBV24-1 | - | TGTGCCACCGAGTTCGCGGTCCCTGGAGGGCTCTTGGTAGCAGAGACCCAGTACTTC | CATEFAVPGGLLVAETQYF
TRBJ2-1 | TRBD2 | TRBV4-2 | - | TGTGCCAGCAGCCAACACCTAGCGGGGGCATACAATGAGCAGTTCTTC | CASSQHLAGAYNEQFF
TRBJ2-3 | - | TRBV10-2 | - | TGCGCCAGCCTCGGGGCGGGGACAGATACGCAGTATTTT | CASLGAGTDTQYF
TRBJ1-1 | - | TRBV4-2 | - | TGTGCCAGCAGCCAAGAACAGGGTAGAACTGAAGCTTTCTTT | CASSQEQGRTEAFF
TRBJ2-7 | TRBD2 | TRBV5-1 | - | TGCGCCAGCAGCCCTGGGTCGGGACTAGCTTTCCACGAGCAGTACTTC | CASSPGSGLAFHEQYF
TRBJ2-1 | - | TRBV10-2 | - | TGCGCCAGCAGTGAGTCAGCGGGTGCGTCCTACAATGAGCAGTTCTTC | CASSESAGASYNEQFF
TRBJ1-2 | TRBD1 | TRBV19 | - | TGTGCCATCGACAGGGGATACTATGGCTACACCTTC | CAIDRGYYGYTF